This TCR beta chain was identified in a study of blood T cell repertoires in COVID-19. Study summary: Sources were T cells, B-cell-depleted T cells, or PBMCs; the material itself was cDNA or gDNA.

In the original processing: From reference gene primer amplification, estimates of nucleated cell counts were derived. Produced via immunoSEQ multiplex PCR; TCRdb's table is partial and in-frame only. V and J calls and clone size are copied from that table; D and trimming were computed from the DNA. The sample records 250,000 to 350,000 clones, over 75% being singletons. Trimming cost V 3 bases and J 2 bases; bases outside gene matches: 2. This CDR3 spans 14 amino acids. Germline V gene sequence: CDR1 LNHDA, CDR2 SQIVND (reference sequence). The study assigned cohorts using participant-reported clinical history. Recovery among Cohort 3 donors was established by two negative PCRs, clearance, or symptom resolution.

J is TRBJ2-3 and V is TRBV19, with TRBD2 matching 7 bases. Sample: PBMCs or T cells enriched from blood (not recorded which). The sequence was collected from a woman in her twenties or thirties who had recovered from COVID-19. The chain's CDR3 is CASSIGTTTDTQYF. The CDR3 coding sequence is TGTGCCAGTAGTATTGGGACTACCACAGATACGCAGTATTTT.